This TCR beta chain was captured in a study of T-cell memory formation after mild COVID-19. Study as a whole: Clusters of TCRs were largely donor specific.

This clonotype has a handful of counts. The target antigen is unknown. Study results and limitations: Clones shrinking between day 15 and 85 showed a balanced CD4/CD8 split, and those that grew later tilted toward CD4+.

After 5'RACE with constant-segment primers, TCR alpha and TCR beta cDNA libraries carrying sample barcodes and UMIs were obtained. From the 5' RACE reads, TCRdb called clonotypes with MiXCR, one entry per CDR3 protein. The sample lists 110,000 to 150,000 distinct CDR3 sequences, roughly 24% occurring once. Germline V gives CDR1 SGHAT, CDR2 FQNNGV. The V and J ends lost 5 bases and 6 bases respectively, with 18 bases between them. The length of the CDR3 is 15 residues. This rearrangement joins TRBV11-2 to TRBJ2-3; tentative D call: TRBD2 (6 bases). The sample comprised PBMCs or a T cell subset sorted from them (not recorded which). The source is an adult woman who had mild COVID-19 (a few samples of this study predate the infection). Cell type and time point are not known. The CDR3 here is CASSPIGSSADTQYF. Here the CDR3 DNA reads TGTGCCAGCAGCCCGATCGGGAGTAGCGCGGATACGCAGTATTTT.